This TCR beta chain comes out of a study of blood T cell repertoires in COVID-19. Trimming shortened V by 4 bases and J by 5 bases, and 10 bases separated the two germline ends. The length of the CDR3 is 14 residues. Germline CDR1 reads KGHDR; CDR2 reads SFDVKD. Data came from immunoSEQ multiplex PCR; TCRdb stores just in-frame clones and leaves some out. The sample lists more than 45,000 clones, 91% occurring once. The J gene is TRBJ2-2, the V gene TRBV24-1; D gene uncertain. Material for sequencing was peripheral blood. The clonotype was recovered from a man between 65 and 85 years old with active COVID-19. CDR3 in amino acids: CATSEARRTGELFF. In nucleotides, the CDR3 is TGTGCCACCAGTGAGGCTAGACGGACCGGGGAGCTGTTTTTT.